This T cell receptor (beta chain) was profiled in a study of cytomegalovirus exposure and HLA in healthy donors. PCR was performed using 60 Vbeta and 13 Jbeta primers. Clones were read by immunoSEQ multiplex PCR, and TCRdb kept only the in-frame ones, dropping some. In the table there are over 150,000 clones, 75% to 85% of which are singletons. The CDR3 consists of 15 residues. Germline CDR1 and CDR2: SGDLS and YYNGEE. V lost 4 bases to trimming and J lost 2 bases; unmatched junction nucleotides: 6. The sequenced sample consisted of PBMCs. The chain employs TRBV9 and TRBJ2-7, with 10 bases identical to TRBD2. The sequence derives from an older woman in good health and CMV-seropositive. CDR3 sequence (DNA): TGTGCCAGCAGCCCTATTAGCGGGGGGACCTACGAGCAGTACTTC. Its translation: CASSPISGGTYEQYF.